The clone carrying this TCR beta chain was counted many times. Antigen unknown. This entry belongs to a study of regulatory T cells in long-lasting Graves disease. Study results and caveats: The study found TRBV28, TRBJ1-2 and TRBJ2-5 favored in persistent disease. What was studied was peripheral blood only, and not thyroid tissue. New patients shared roughly 960 public clonotypes, and persistent patients shared more, with about 2,700.

Time point: newly diagnosed GD, antithyroid drugs for less than 3 months. After RNA was extracted from PBMCs, the TCR library was made from it. Combining iRepertoire HTBI primers with Arm-PCR of CDR3 regions, the authors built TCR beta libraries. Each CDR3 protein is one row after TCRdb ran MiXCR on the multiplex PCR reads. The data show about 500,000 distinct CDR3 sequences, under 20% seen once. The CDR3 sequence is 15 residues long. Trimming pared 3 bases from V and 3 bases from J, leaving 12 bases between. CDR1 and CDR2 (germline): KGHDR, SFDVKD. The same data also contributed to another study, on T cells in Graves' hyperthyroidism and ophthalmopathy. That report notes: Blood also carried most thyroid clonotypes expanded above 0.001.

The sequence was collected from a man between 35 and 55 years old with Graves disease. The chain combines TRBV24-1 with TRBJ2-3, with D maybe TRBD1 (5 bases). Specimen: peripheral blood mononuclear cells (PBMCs), collected at new diagnosis, from a patient treated with antithyroid drugs. CDR3 bases: TGTGCCACCAGTGATGGGGCACACACGACAGATACGCAGTATTTT. Translation: CATSDGAHTTDTQYF.